This TCR beta chain originates from a study of prognosis after radiotherapy for stage I lung cancer (dated by TCRdb to the early 2020s). Concerning the study at large: Between April 2018 and 2019, some 18 stage I NSCLC patients were enrolled in Nanjing, China. The study took one blood sample before SBRT and one after SBRT from each of approximately 20 patients and sequenced all 40 or so samples. Concurrent therapy was not administered to any patient alongside SBRT. All patients were considered medically inoperable, owing to comorbidities in more than ten and refusal of surgery in several. Tumor histology was squamous cell carcinoma in several patients and adenocarcinoma in roughly 12. Peripheral blood TCR beta repertoires were profiled in stage I NSCLC patients before and after stereotactic body radiotherapy, and the study then linked these repertoires to distant failure. There were approximately 15 patients with newly diagnosed primary stage I lung tumors and 4 or 5 patients with oligometastatic NSCLC after surgical resection of the primary tumor. SBRT was delivered in 3 to 5 fractions with a biologically effective dose of at least 100 Gy, and image-guided IMRT or VMAT was used for delivery. The cohort comprised 13 men and several women with a median age of around 73 years, ranging from 53 to 84 years. After SBRT, distant metastases developed in about 20% of the 19 patients at a median of around 7 months, while the remaining 15 patients had no significant progression.

The TCR beta CDR3 region was amplified from genomic DNA by two rounds of multiplex PCR. In the first PCR round, primers specific to each TRBV and TRBJ gene were used, and the primer sequences were filed in Chinese patent CN105087789A. Universal primers were used in the second PCR round. The Roche High Pure PCR Template Preparation Kit was used to extract genomic DNA from frozen PBMCs. The libraries underwent paired-end sequencing with 151 bp reads on an Illumina HiSeq 3000. In the authors' own workflow: CutAdapt was used to remove raw reads lacking the multiplex PCR primer sequences. PEAR was used to merge high-quality paired reads into contigs. By alignment to reference sequences, MiXCR assigned TRB V, D and J gene segments to each contig. CDR3 sequences were clustered by base quality and sequence similarity to remove sequencing errors. Diversity was measured as Shannon entropy normalized by the natural log of productive TCR sequence number. Clonality was computed as one minus the ratio of Shannon entropy to the natural log of the number of unique clonotypes. Using the Youden index from ROC curves, the researchers picked the repertoire-metric cut-offs for progression-free survival, and all analyses were carried out in R 3.5.3. TCRdb took the public reads, trimmed them with fastp at Q25, ran MiXCR for clone calling and kept in-frame beta chains. Records with the same CDR3 protein are collapsed into one entry carrying the most frequent genes and DNA. TCRdb, not the original authors, processed these V and J calls. Present in this sample are approximately 17,000 distinct CDR3 sequences, more than 35% of which were seen just once. About two fifths of the sample rests with the top ten.

This clonotype is described as medium-sized (0.01 to 0.1%). What this receptor recognizes is not known. No base qualities exist here, and no much larger clone lies one base off it. The CDR3 runs 16 amino acids, cysteine and phenylalanine included. Of the read, only the CDR3 DNA is kept; its 48 bases are in frame from base 1. The germline V gene provides CDR1 SGHRS and CDR2 YFSETQ. Trimmed from V: 0 bases; trimmed from J: 0 bases; junction bases lacking a gene match: 2. Overall study outcomes, separate from this receptor: No adjustment for multiple comparisons was applied to any of the reported P values. Differences by metastasis status were reportedly seen in TRBV and TRBJ usage frequencies, involving two V genes at baseline and, after SBRT, nine V genes and two J genes. Post-SBRT Shannon entropy and its change from baseline were lower in patients who developed distant metastases; baseline Shannon entropy was not associated with metastases. After SBRT, the count of unique TCR clones dropped from a median of roughly 10,000 beforehand to more than 6,000 afterward (Wilcoxon paired P=0.011). Tumor specificity of expanded TCR clones was not determined. The study was limited by its small cohort and short follow-up, and the findings require independent validation.

All patients had node-negative disease on CT and PET/CT, and none had a history of other malignancies or had previously received chemotherapy or radiotherapy. Roughly 6 milliliters of peripheral venous blood were drawn into EDTA tubes at each of two time points. PBMCs were isolated by Ficoll-Paque Plus density-gradient centrifugation. Right after collection, samples were kept at -80 degrees C until analysis. Recombination joined TRBV5-1 with TRBJ2-2; TRBD1 matches 7 bases in the middle. This receptor was identified in a donor aged 50 or older with non-small cell lung cancer. The input for sequencing was PBMCs, taken before or after stereotactic body radiation therapy (not recorded which). CDR3 reads: CASSLGTGSNTGELFF. The DNA sequence reads TGCGCCAGCAGCTTGGGGACAGGATCGAACACCGGGGAGCTGTTTTTT. This CDR3, with the reference TRBV5-1 and TRBJ2-2 proteins standing in past its ends, gives the full variable domain KAGVTQTPRYLIKTRGQQVTLSCSPISGHRSVSWYQQTPGQGLQFLFEYFSETQRNKGNFPGRFSGRQFSNSRSEMNVSTLELGDSALYLCASSLGTGSNTGELFFGEGSRLTVL.